This TCR beta chain is drawn from a study of T cells in Graves' hyperthyroidism and ophthalmopathy. From RNA transcripts, TCR beta CDR3 regions were amplified. A set of HTBI primers served as the primers for a first-round RT-PCR of the TCR CDR3. TCRdb reprocessed the multiplex PCR reads via MiXCR and lists one record per CDR3 protein. The data show 270,000 or so distinct CDR3 sequences, less than 30% seen once. V was trimmed by 0 bases and J by 3 bases, leaving 13 bases between them. Germline assignment: CDR1 SGHRS and CDR2 YFSETQ. The CDR3 length is 15 residues. Sequenced input: blood. The sequence was obtained from a man aged 35 to 55 with Graves' hyperthyroidism that later progressed to Graves' ophthalmopathy. The genes are TRBV5-1 and TRBJ2-7, with a weak D call TRBD2 (6 bases). DNA for the CDR3: TGCGCCAGCAGCTTGGGTGGGGACTCCCGCTACGAGCAGTACTTC. It codes for CASSLGGDSRYEQYF.